This passage covers 2 T cell receptor beta chains from one sample sequenced in a study of blood T cell repertoires in COVID-19. TCRdb's table, derived via immunoSEQ multiplex PCR, lists solely in-frame clones and lacks some. The data hold approximately 320,000 clones, with almost 85% observed a single time. Sequences were obtained from peripheral blood. The receptors were sampled from a human donor in a cohort sampled during active COVID-19.

This clone was counted a single time. The rearrangement links TRBV5-6 to TRBJ1-5; D gene unclear. CDR1 is SGHDT, CDR2 YYEEEE, per germline. The V gene lost 1 base and the J gene lost 5 bases, with 13 bases spanning the gap. This CDR3 spans 15 amino acids. Here the CDR3 DNA reads TGTGCCAGCAGCTTGAAATGGGGAGAAGATCAGCCCCAGCATTTT. Translating it yields CASSLKWGEDQPQHF.

In DNA form, the CDR3 reads TGTGCCAGCAGCTACTATGTCGTAACAGGAATTGGGTCTAACTATGGCTACACCTTC. This codes for CASSYYVVTGIGSNYGYTF. This chain links TRBV7-8 with TRBJ1-2; TRBD1 is a possible D gene (5 bases). V dropped 4 bases and J dropped 0 bases, with 24 bases sitting between them. The CDR3 spans 19 residues. Per the germline V gene, CDR1 is SGHVS and CDR2 is FQNEAQ.